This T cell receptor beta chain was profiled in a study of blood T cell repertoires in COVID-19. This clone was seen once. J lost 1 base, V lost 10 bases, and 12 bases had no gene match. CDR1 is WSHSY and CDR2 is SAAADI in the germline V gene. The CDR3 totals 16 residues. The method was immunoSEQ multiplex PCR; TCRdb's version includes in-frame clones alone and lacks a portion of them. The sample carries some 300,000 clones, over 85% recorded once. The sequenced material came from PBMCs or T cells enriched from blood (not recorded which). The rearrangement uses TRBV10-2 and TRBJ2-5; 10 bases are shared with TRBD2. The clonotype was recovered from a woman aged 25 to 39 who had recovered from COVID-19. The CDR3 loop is CANNLCKREGQETQYF. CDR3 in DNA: TGCGCCAACAACCTCTGCAAGCGGGAGGGCCAAGAGACCCAGTACTTC.